This section outlines one T cell receptor beta chain sequence together with its context. The data were produced by immunoSEQ multiplex PCR, yet TCRdb's version contains in-frame clones alone and is incomplete. The sample yields some 97,000 clones, roughly 87% seen once. The sample comes from a study of control samples from healthy donors and cancer patients. Per the germline V gene, CDR1 is WNHNN and CDR2 is SYGVQD (reference sequence). Deletions cut 4 bases from V and 5 bases from J, with 14 bases between. The CDR3 sequence is 14 residues long. The chain uses TRBV10-1 and TRBJ1-1; a possible D gene is TRBD1 (5 bases). Sequencing used blood. The TCR comes from a woman aged 45-59 years in good health. The CDR3 sequence is CASSGAGARTEAFF. The CDR3, as DNA: TGCGCCAGCAGTGGGGCCGGGGCACGGACTGAAGCTTTCTTT.